The 28 T cell receptor beta chains below come from one sample, sequenced in a study of blood T cell repertoires in COVID-19. TCRdb's table, derived via immunoSEQ multiplex PCR, lists solely in-frame clones and lacks some. The sample contains roughly 250,000 clones, roughly nine tenths of which appear only once. Sequenced sample: PBMCs or T cells enriched from blood (not recorded which). The receptors here all came from a human donor in a cohort exposed to, infected with or recovered from COVID-19 (not recorded which). The donor label of this sample is uncertain.

The CDR3 loop is CASSDSLREAFF. CDR3 in DNA: TGTGCCAGCAGTGATTCGCTCAGGGAAGCTTTCTTT. This chain uses TRBV25-1 with TRBJ1-1, with D unclear. CDR3 length: 12 residues. V shed 3 bases and J shed 8 bases, with 10 bases lying between them. CDR1 is MGHDK and CDR2 is SYGVNS in the germline V gene. Supplemented by reference TRBV25-1 and TRBJ1-1, the full variable domain reads EADIYQTPRYLVIGTGKKITLECSQTMGHDKMYWYQQDPGMELHLIHYSYGVNSTEKGDLSSESTVSRIRTEHFPLTLESARPSHTSQYLCASSDSLREAFFGQGTRLTVV.

The gene calls are TRBV5-1 and TRBJ2-3; 12 positions match TRBD2. V gave up 4 bases and J gave up 2 bases; unmatched junction bases: 5. The germline CDR1 and CDR2 sequences are SGHRS and YFSETQ. CDR3 length: 16 residues. CDR3 coding DNA: TGCGCCAGCAGCCTTGGGACTAGCGGGTACACAGATACGCAGTATTTT. Its protein is CASSLGTSGYTDTQYF.

The chain employs TRBV3-1 (or the pseudogene TRBV3-2) and TRBJ2-7, with a possible D match to TRBD1 (6 bases). Germline V lookup: CDR1 LGHDT, CDR2 YNNKEL (reference sequence). V dropped 3 bases and J dropped 4 bases, with 10 bases sitting between them. The CDR3 loop spans 13 amino acids. CDR3 sequence (DNA): TGTGCCAGCAGCCAGGGACAACCATACGAGCAGTACTTC. Translating it yields CASSQGQPYEQYF.

This clone was counted once. This chain links TRBV2 with TRBJ2-1; TRBD2 agrees at 13 bases. The V gene's germline CDR1 is SNHLY and CDR2 FYNNEI. With V trimmed by 6 bases and J by 0 bases, 8 bases remained unmatched. This CDR3 is built from 18 residues. The DNA of the CDR3 is TGTGCCAGCAGGGTACTAGCGGGGGGGCTAGGCTCCTACAATGAGCAGTTCTTC. It codes for CASRVLAGGLGSYNEQFF. The full variable domain, rest sourced from reference TRBV2 and TRBJ2-1, is EPEVTQTPSHQVTQMGQEVILRCVPISNHLYFYWYRQILGQKVEFLVSFYNNEISEKSEIFDDQFSVERPDGSNFTLKIRSTKLEDSAMYFCASRVLAGGLGSYNEQFFGPGTRLTVL.

The V gene is TRBV5-1, the J gene TRBJ1-3; 9 nucleotides line up with TRBD1. The CDR3 length is 16 residues. Germline V gene data show CDR1 as SGHRS and CDR2 as YFSETQ. The V and J ends lost 4 bases and 0 bases, in that order; junction bases with no gene match: 5. Here the CDR3 DNA reads TGCGCCAGCAGCCTACAGGGGGCCCTCTCTGGAAACACCATATATTTT. Translation gives CASSLQGALSGNTIYF.

The V call is TRBV15, the J call TRBJ2-7; TRBD2 matches 7 bases. The ends lost 3 bases at V and 1 base at J; junction bases unmatched: 9. CDR1 and CDR2 from the germline V gene are LNHNV and YYDKDF (reference sequence). The CDR3 totals 16 residues. The chain's CDR3 is CATSRPRRGGSYEQYF. Written as DNA, the CDR3 is TGTGCCACCAGCAGGCCCCGGAGGGGAGGGTCCTACGAGCAGTACTTC.

The chain links TRBV24-1 to TRBJ2-3; TRBD1 aligns across 8 bases. Trimming at V came to 1 base and at J to 8 bases, leaving 7 bases not matched to a gene. CDR1 and CDR2 from the germline V gene are KGHDR and SFDVKD. The CDR3 has 15 residues. The DNA of the CDR3 is TGTGCCACCAGTGATTTTGGGACAGGTGACCGTACGCAGTATTTT. Encoded protein: CATSDFGTGDRTQYF.

The rearrangement links TRBV27 to TRBJ1-2; D is possibly TRBD1 (6 bases). The CDR3 spans 14 residues. Germline CDR1 is MNHEY and CDR2 is SMNVEV (reference sequence). Trimming took 3 bases from V and 0 from J, leaving 8 bases between them. The CDR3 coding sequence is TGTGCCAGCAGTTTCTCAGGGGCTAACTATGGCTACACCTTC. The encoded protein is CASSFSGANYGYTF.

The J gene is TRBJ1-4, the V gene TRBV7-2; possibly TRBD1 for D (6 bases). Trimming removed 5 bases at V and 8 bases at J, with 24 bases between. Germline CDR1 reads SGHTA; CDR2 reads FQGNSA. CDR3 length equals 17 residues. The CDR3 nucleotides read TGTGCCAGCAGCCCTACCCCGACAACAGGGATGTGGGAAAAACTGTTTTTT. As protein: CASSPTPTTGMWEKLFF.

The chain links TRBV12-5 to TRBJ1-3; no reliable D call. Germline values: CDR1 LGHNT, CDR2 FRNRAP. This CDR3 region has 14 residues. The germline V and J ends were trimmed by 4 bases and 4 bases, with 11 bases remaining between them. CDR3 DNA: TGTGCTAGTGGTTCCAGATTGTCGGGAAACACCATATATTTT. Amino acids: CASGSRLSGNTIYF.

V and J are TRBV9 and TRBJ1-6; TRBD1 aligns across 7 bases. Germline V gene lookup returns CDR1 SGDLS and CDR2 YYNGEE. The CDR3 sequence is 17 residues long. After removal of 0 bases from V and 6 bases from J, the junction contained 9 bases not matched to a gene. The CDR3 reads CASSVVGDSTTNSPLHF. The CDR3 DNA reads TGTGCCAGCAGCGTAGTGGGGGACAGCACCACTAATTCACCCCTCCACTTT.

The chain couples TRBV11-2 to TRBJ1-2; TRBD1 might be the D (5 bases). V was shortened by 5 bases and J by 6 bases, with 13 bases between the two germline ends. Germline loops: CDR1 SGHAT, CDR2 FQNNGV. This CDR3 region has 13 residues. For the CDR3, the DNA is TGTGCCAGCAGCGCATACAGGTTAAATGGCTACACCTTC. Its protein is CASSAYRLNGYTF.

The genes are TRBV5-1 and TRBJ2-3, with 7 bases matching TRBD2. Per the germline V gene, CDR1 is SGHRS and CDR2 is YFSETQ. The CDR3 totals 17 residues. V gave up 4 bases and J gave up 2 bases; unmatched junction bases: 13. DNA of the CDR3: TGCGCCAGCAGCCCCACCCTGCGAGCGGGGAACACAGATACGCAGTATTTT. Encoded protein: CASSPTLRAGNTDTQYF. Using reference TRBV5-1 and TRBJ2-3 for the parts outside the CDR3, the full variable domain is KAGVTQTPRYLIKTRGQQVTLSCSPISGHRSVSWYQQTPGQGLQFLFEYFSETQRNKGNFPGRFSGRQFSNSRSEMNVSTLELGDSALYLCASSPTLRAGNTDTQYFGPGTRLTVL.

This clone was seen once. The rearrangement joins TRBV29-1 to TRBJ2-7, with TRBD2 matching 7 bases. V shed 7 bases, J shed 7 bases, and the junction held 10 bases outside the gene matches. The CDR3 runs to 12 residues. Germline CDR1 is SQVTM and CDR2 is ANQGSEA. The CDR3 here is CSAETGGGEQYF. As DNA, the CDR3 is TGCAGCGCCGAGACGGGAGGAGGGGAGCAGTACTTC.

V usage is TRBV11-2 and J usage is TRBJ1-2, with 8 bases that match TRBD1. The junction had 0 bases not matched to a gene; V was cut back by 1 base and J by 2 bases. Germline V gene lookup returns CDR1 SGHAT and CDR2 FQNNGV. The CDR3 loop spans 14 amino acids. The CDR3 sequence is CASSLGTGNYGYTF. The CDR3 DNA reads as TGTGCCAGCAGCTTAGGGACAGGGAACTATGGCTACACCTTC.

The J gene is TRBJ1-6, the V gene TRBV19; the match to TRBD1 covers 10 bases. The CDR3 spans 16 residues. The trim removed 5 bases at V and 9 bases at J, leaving 10 bases unmatched. Germline V gene data show CDR1 as LNHDA and CDR2 as SQIVND (reference sequence). The CDR3 spells CASSGWTGGGSSPLHF. The CDR3 DNA is TGTGCCAGTAGTGGATGGACAGGGGGAGGGTCTTCACCCCTCCACTTT.

The CDR3 region has the DNA TGTGCCAGCAGCTTGTTGGGGCACTATGGCTACACCTTC. It encodes CASSLLGHYGYTF. The chain couples TRBV5-4 to TRBJ1-2, with D possibly being TRBD1 (5 bases). Germline loops: CDR1 SGHNT, CDR2 YYREEE (reference sequence). Trimming removed 1 base from V and 3 bases from J, with 7 bases in between. The CDR3 runs 13 residues.

The chain uses TRBV19 and TRBJ2-3, with 8 nucleotides matching TRBD2. V trimming: 5 bases; J trimming: 0 bases; junction bases outside the gene matches: 13. Germline values: CDR1 LNHDA, CDR2 SQIVND (reference sequence). The CDR3 has 18 amino acids. The CDR3 sequence: CASSLSWSGGTSTDTQYF. The CDR3 coding sequence is TGTGCCAGTAGTCTATCTTGGAGCGGGGGCACAAGCACAGATACGCAGTATTTT.

This clone was counted a single time. The V gene is TRBV7-7, the J gene TRBJ2-5; D not certain. In germline, CDR1 is SSHAT, CDR2 FNYEAQ (reference sequence). Trimming pared 5 bases from V and 4 bases from J, leaving 8 bases between. The CDR3 runs 12 residues. CDR3 residues: CASSPSRETQYF. The DNA of the CDR3 is TGTGCCAGCAGCCCCTCGAGAGAGACCCAGTACTTC.

This chain connects TRBV3-1 (or the pseudogene TRBV3-2) to TRBJ2-7; 10 nucleotides line up with TRBD1. With 1 base clipped from V and 5 bases from J, the junction kept 5 bases outside the gene matches. Germline CDR1 LGHDT, CDR2 YNNKEL (reference sequence). This CDR3 region has 15 residues. The DNA for the CDR3 is TGTGCCAGCAGCCAAGGACAGGGGGCGCGTGACGAGCAGTACTTC. It translates to CASSQGQGARDEQYF.

V usage is TRBV13 and J usage is TRBJ2-3, with D uncertain. The length of the CDR3 is 14 residues. With 5 bases removed from V and 4 bases from J, the gap between germline ends came to 13 bases. Germline CDR1 reads PRHDT; CDR2 reads FYEKMQ (reference sequence). The CDR3 DNA is TGTGCCAGCAGCGGAAGGAGCTTGGCAGATACGCAGTATTTT. Its translation is CASSGRSLADTQYF.

The V call is TRBV4-3, the J call TRBJ1-2, with 7 bases matching TRBD1. Germline CDR1 reads LGHNA; CDR2 reads YSLEER. V gave up 0 bases and J gave up 1 base; unmatched junction bases: 8. There are 17 residues in the CDR3. Written as DNA, the CDR3 is TGCGCCAGCAGCCAAGAAGGGGGCGCATGGCGTAACTATGGCTACACCTTC. It encodes CASSQEGGAWRNYGYTF.

On this clone itself: The junction and the germline gene differ at one end; a read error may be behind it. The CDR3 nucleotides read TGTGCCAGCAGCTTGGACGCGGGGGGGCCGATCTTC. This codes for CASSLDAGGPIF. V usage is TRBV5-5 and J usage is TRBJ2-1, with 9 bases aligning to TRBD2. The CDR3 runs to 12 residues. Germline values: CDR1 SGHKS, CDR2 YYEKEE (reference sequence).

DNA for the CDR3: TGTGCCTGGGGGGACAGGGGGTTCGAGCAGTACTTC. Translation: CAWGDRGFEQYF. The gene calls are TRBV30 and TRBJ2-7, with 11 bases identical to TRBD1. Trimming took 5 bases from V and 6 from J; bases not matched to a gene: 3. Germline lookup yields CDR1 GTSNPN and CDR2 SVGIG (reference sequence). The CDR3 has 12 amino acids.

V and J are TRBV18 and TRBJ2-2; 8 bases are shared with TRBD1. The CDR3 is 16 residues long. V shed 4 bases and J 1 base; nucleotides not matched to a gene: 5. Germline CDR1 and CDR2: KGHSH and LQKENI. The CDR3 is CASSLNGQGNTGELFF. CDR3 nucleotide sequence: TGTGCCAGCTCACTAAACGGACAGGGGAACACCGGGGAGCTGTTTTTT.

The CDR3 nucleotides read TGCGCCAGCAGCCCCCTAGGCGCCCAGGAGCGGGGGTCCTCCTACAATGAGCAGTTCTTC. Its protein product is CASSPLGAQERGSSYNEQFF. The rearrangement links TRBV4-1 to TRBJ2-1; 8 nucleotides line up with TRBD2. CDR3 length equals 20 residues. CDR1 and CDR2 from the germline V gene are MGHRA and YSYEKL. The V segment lost 4 bases and the J segment 0 bases; nucleotides outside the gene matches: 17.

The chain uses TRBV27 and TRBJ2-5, with 9 bases matching TRBD1. After removal of 6 bases from V and 9 bases from J, the junction contained 8 bases not matched to a gene. The germline V gene has CDR1 MNHEY and CDR2 SMNVEV (reference sequence). This CDR3 comprises 13 residues. The CDR3 nucleotides read TGTGCCAGCAGGACCGACAGGGGGAAGGCCCAGTACTTC. Amino acid sequence: CASRTDRGKAQYF.

The chain couples TRBV5-4 to TRBJ1-2; the match to TRBD1 covers 8 bases. Germline trimming cut 3 bases from V and 4 bases from J; bases unmatched to any gene: 8. Germline V gives CDR1 SGHNT, CDR2 YYREEE (reference sequence). This CDR3 spans 15 amino acids. The CDR3 sequence is CASSYGQGRIYGYTF. CDR3 sequence (DNA): TGTGCCAGCAGCTACGGACAGGGCCGGATCTATGGCTACACCTTC.